This T cell receptor (beta chain) comes out of a study of cytomegalovirus exposure and HLA in healthy donors. Some clones are missing from TCRdb's copy, which holds only in-frame ones; the method was immunoSEQ multiplex PCR. The table shows tens of thousands of clones, with about 90% occurring only once. This CDR3 spans 16 amino acids. Per the germline V gene, CDR1 is SGHDT and CDR2 is YYEEEE. The V gene end was trimmed by 4 bases and the J gene end by 4 bases; junction bases not matched to a gene: 8. Sequenced material: PBMCs. The chain couples TRBV5-6 to TRBJ1-4, with 9 bases identical to TRBD1. The source is a woman in her late teens or twenties in good health and CMV-seronegative. The CDR3 DNA reads as TGTGCCAGCAGCCTCCGACAGGGGGGAGGTAATGAAAAACTGTTTTTT. It translates to CASSLRQGGGNEKLFF.